Each of the 23 T cell receptor beta chains below was sequenced from the same sample in a study of T-cell memory formation after mild COVID-19. One entry per CDR3 protein results from TCRdb running MiXCR on the 5' RACE reads. The sample has about 340,000 distinct CDR3 sequences; under 25% are singletons. Material: PBMCs or a T cell subset sorted from them (not recorded which). These receptors all come from an adult woman who had mild COVID-19 (a few samples of this study predate the infection). Cell type and time point are not known.

This rearrangement joins TRBV15 to TRBJ1-4; 10 positions agree with TRBD1. V was pared by 3 bases and J by 8 bases, with 3 bases of the junction left unmatched. From germline, CDR1 is LNHNV and CDR2 YYDKDF (reference sequence). This CDR3 spans 14 amino acids. This chain's CDR3 is CATSRDRGAEKLFF. DNA of the CDR3: TGTGCCACCAGCAGGGACAGGGGGGCAGAAAAACTGTTTTTT. The variable domain in full, with the rest retrieved from reference TRBV15 and TRBJ1-4, is DAMVIQNPRYQVTQFGKPVTLSCSQTLNHNVMYWYQQKSSQAPKLLFHYYDKDFNNEADTPDNFQSRRPNTSFCFLDIRSPGLGDTAMYLCATSRDRGAEKLFFGSGTQLSVL.

This clonotype has more than one count but fewer than ten. The genes are TRBV2 and TRBJ2-3; 16 bases align to TRBD2. The CDR3 is made up of 19 amino acids. The junction had 12 bases not matched to a gene; V was cut back by 7 bases and J by 2 bases. Looked up from germline, CDR1 is SNHLY and CDR2 is FYNNEI. CDR3 sequence reads: CASTAPGLAGGKITDTQYF. The CDR3 DNA follows: TGTGCCAGCACCGCACCGGGACTAGCGGGAGGGAAAATCACAGATACGCAGTATTTT.

This chain connects TRBV3-1 to TRBJ1-2; D perhaps matches TRBD1 (5 bases). Germline loops: CDR1 LGHDT, CDR2 YNNKEL (reference sequence). Trimming took off 4 bases at V and 4 bases at J, with 16 bases between the two ends. This CDR3 comprises 15 residues. The CDR3, as DNA: TGTGCCAGCAGCCCGGGACCGCGATACACCTATGGCTACACCTTC. It codes for CASSPGPRYTYGYTF.

This clonotype was seen only a few times. The chain carries TRBV6-6 and TRBJ2-7, with no clear D. Trimming took off 10 bases at V and 0 bases at J, with 13 bases between the two ends. The CDR3 loop spans 13 amino acids. Germline assignment: CDR1 MNHNY and CDR2 SVGAGI (reference sequence). CDR3 coding DNA: TGTGCCACTCTTGCCCAGCGCTCCTACGAGCAGTACTTC. It yields the protein CATLAQRSYEQYF.

The rearrangement uses TRBV6-6 and TRBJ2-7, with D maybe TRBD1 (6 bases). V lost 8 bases and J 3 bases, leaving 20 bases between the germline ends. CDR1 and CDR2 from the germline V gene are MNHNY and SVGAGI (reference sequence). The CDR3 extends over 15 amino acids. CDR3 amino acids: CASQGPTGHLYEQYF. DNA for the CDR3: TGTGCCAGCCAAGGGCCTACGGGACACCTCTACGAGCAGTACTTC.

This clonotype was picked up one time. The chain is built from TRBV5-1 and TRBJ1-4; weak D call: TRBD1 (6 bases). V was shortened by 5 bases and J by 4 bases, with 15 bases between the two germline ends. CDR3 size: 15 residues. The germline V gene encodes CDR1 SGHRS and CDR2 YFSETQ. CDR3 nucleotides: TGCGCCAGCAGTTCCGCAGGGGAGCATAATGAAAAACTGTTTTTT. Its protein is CASSSAGEHNEKLFF.

This clonotype came up a few times. This chain joins TRBV7-3 and TRBJ2-2; 7 nucleotides line up with TRBD2. The CDR3 contains 15 residues. Germline CDR1 is SGHTA and CDR2 is FQGTGA. With 5 bases clipped from V and 3 bases from J, the junction kept 6 bases outside the gene matches. DNA for the CDR3: TGTGCCAGCAGCACCATGGCGGGGGACACCGGGGAGCTGTTTTTT. It codes for CASSTMAGDTGELFF.

This clonotype has just a few counts. The chain recombines TRBV20-1 with TRBJ2-1, with TRBD1 matching over 11 bases. The length of the CDR3 is 15 residues. The junction had 6 bases not matched to a gene; V was cut back by 2 bases and J by 6 bases. Germline V gene sequence: CDR1 DFQATT, CDR2 SNEGSKA (reference sequence). The CDR3 spells CSARKPGQGGNEQFF. Written as DNA, the CDR3 is TGCAGTGCTAGAAAACCGGGACAGGGGGGCAATGAGCAGTTCTTC.

On this clonotype: An end of the junction differs from the germline gene, which may be a read error. The CDR3 DNA follows: TGTGCCAGCAGCCTGGGGACGCTGAACACTGAAGCTTTATTT. Translation gives CASSLGTLNTEALF. The V call is TRBV13, the J call TRBJ1-1; TRBD1 might be the D (5 bases). In germline, CDR1 is PRHDT, CDR2 FYEKMQ (reference sequence). This CDR3 contains 14 residues.

There are a few counts of this clonotype. V is TRBV9 and J is TRBJ1-1; D unresolved. The CDR3 spans 14 residues. Germline assignment: CDR1 SGDLS and CDR2 YYNGEE. The ends were cut back, 3 bases at V and 11 bases at J, with 20 bases in the middle. The CDR3 DNA reads as TGTGCCAGCAGCGCCGAGTCAGCCTACCGAAAGGCTTTCTTT. Its translation is CASSAESAYRKAFF.

This clonotype was seen more than once but under ten times. At one end the junction does not follow the germline gene, possibly because of a read error. V gene TRBV7-7 combines with J gene TRBJ2-3; D not certain. This CDR3 has 14 amino acids. Germline CDR1 SSHAT, CDR2 FNYEAQ (reference sequence). The CDR3 DNA is TGTGCTAGCAGCTCGACCGCCCGGCCGGATACGCAGTATTTT. This sequence encodes CASSSTARPDTQYF. The full variable domain, with the rest looked up from reference TRBV7-7 and TRBJ2-3, is GAGVSQSPRYKVTKRGQDVTLRCDPISSHATLYWYQQALGQGPEFLTYFNYEAQPDKSGLPSDRFSAERPEGSISTLTIQRTEQRDSAMYRCASSSTARPDTQYFGPGTRLTVL.

The rearrangement joins TRBV29-1 to TRBJ1-4; no clear D. CDR3 length: 13 residues. Germline loops: CDR1 SQVTM, CDR2 ANQGSEA. V lost 4 bases and J 6 bases, leaving 12 bases between the germline ends. CDR3 coding DNA: TGCAGCGTTGCGAGGGTAAGGGATGAAAAACTGTTTTTT. This encodes CSVARVRDEKLFF. Together with reference TRBV29-1 and TRBJ1-4, the CDR3 gives the full variable domain: SAVISQKPSRDICQRGTSLTIQCQVDSQVTMMFWYRQQPGQSLTLIATANQGSEATYESGFVIDKFPISRPNLTFSTLTVSNMSPEDSSIYLCSVARVRDEKLFFGSGTQLSVL.

This chain connects TRBV28 to TRBJ2-3; no clear D gene. The germline V gene encodes CDR1 MDHEN and CDR2 SYDVKM. CDR3 length equals 12 residues. The V and J ends lost 2 bases and 7 bases respectively, with 7 bases between them. The DNA for the CDR3 is TGTGCCAGCAGTTTACCCGCAAATACGCAGTATTTT. This encodes CASSLPANTQYF.

This clonotype has just a few counts. This chain uses TRBV25-1 with TRBJ2-2, with 11 bases lining up with TRBD2. V lost 6 bases and J lost 7; bases outside the gene matches: 16. The length of the CDR3 is 18 residues. Germline V gives CDR1 MGHDK, CDR2 SYGVNS. CDR3 DNA sequence: TGTGCCAGCAGCGAGTCTAGCGGGGGGCCAGGTGCTAGCGGGGAGCTGTTTTTT. Translation gives CASSESSGGPGASGELFF. Full variable domain (rest looked up from reference TRBV25-1 and TRBJ2-2): EADIYQTPRYLVIGTGKKITLECSQTMGHDKMYWYQQDPGMELHLIHYSYGVNSTEKGDLSSESTVSRIRTEHFPLTLESARPSHTSQYLCASSESSGGPGASGELFFGEGSRLTVL.

This clonotype has only a few counts. The chain couples TRBV2 to TRBJ1-1; D uncertain. V gave up 7 bases and J gave up 10 bases, with 13 bases separating them. CDR3 length equals 11 residues. Germline V gives CDR1 SNHLY, CDR2 FYNNEI. CDR3 DNA: TGTGCCAGCACGCCTGTCGAAGGAGCTTTCTTT. It is translated as CASTPVEGAFF.

V is TRBV29-1 and J is TRBJ1-6; 8 bases fit TRBD1. Germline CDR1 reads SQVTM; CDR2 reads ANQGSEA. The CDR3 sequence is 13 residues long. Trimming at V came to 8 bases and at J to 6 bases, leaving 6 bases not matched to a gene. The CDR3 loop reads CSLADRANSPLHF. In nucleotides, the CDR3 is TGCAGCCTTGCGGACAGGGCTAATTCACCCCTCCACTTT.

This clonotype was found a few times. The J gene is TRBJ2-3, the V gene TRBV7-2; no clear D. Germline V gives CDR1 SGHTA, CDR2 FQGNSA. V lost 5 bases and J 0 bases, leaving 9 bases between the germline ends. CDR3 length: 14 residues. CDR3 residues: CASSPGPSTDTQYF. DNA of the CDR3: TGTGCCAGCAGCCCCGGGCCCAGCACAGATACGCAGTATTTT.

This clonotype has just a few counts. The V gene is TRBV27, the J gene TRBJ2-3; 8 nucleotides align to TRBD2. V lost 6 bases and J lost 1; bases outside the gene matches: 6. CDR3 length: 15 residues. Germline CDR1 and CDR2: MNHEY and SMNVEV (reference sequence). CDR3 nucleotide sequence: TGTGCCAGCAGGTCCGGGGGGGCGGGCACAGATACGCAGTATTTT. This sequence encodes CASRSGGAGTDTQYF.

This rearrangement joins TRBV18 to TRBJ2-4; TRBD1 or TRBD2 may be the D gene (5 bases each). CDR3 length equals 14 residues. The germline V gene encodes CDR1 KGHSH and CDR2 LQKENI. V lost 4 bases and J 5 bases, leaving 12 bases between the germline ends. The CDR3 reads CASSRPGRENIQYF. The CDR3 DNA reads TGTGCCAGCTCACGACCGGGACGGGAAAACATTCAGTACTTC. Drawing the rest from reference TRBV18 and TRBJ2-4, the complete variable domain is NAGVMQNPRHLVRRRGQEARLRCSPMKGHSHVYWYRQLPEEGLKFMVYLQKENIIDESGMPKERFSAEFPKEGPSILRIQQVVRGDSAAYFCASSRPGRENIQYFGAGTRLSVL.

Only a few counts were recorded for this clonotype. The chain employs TRBV7-3 and TRBJ2-3, with TRBD2 matching 13 bases. The CDR3 has 17 amino acids. Germline V gene data show CDR1 as SGHTA and CDR2 as FQGTGA. Germline trimming cut 1 base from V and 0 bases from J; bases unmatched to any gene: 1. The chain's CDR3 is CASSLRGLAGSTDTQYF. In DNA, the CDR3 is TGTGCCAGCAGCTTAAGGGGACTAGCGGGGAGCACAGATACGCAGTATTTT.

The V call is TRBV20-1, the J call TRBJ1-1; the match to TRBD1 covers 7 bases. The CDR3 is 13 amino acids. V shed 5 bases, J shed 5 bases, and the junction held 8 bases outside the gene matches. Germline V gives CDR1 DFQATT, CDR2 SNEGSKA (reference sequence). In nucleotides, the CDR3 is TGCAGTGCTCCTACAACAGGGGAAACTGAAGCTTTCTTT. This codes for CSAPTTGETEAFF.

This clonotype has a handful of counts. The V and J genes are TRBV2 and TRBJ2-7, with TRBD1 matching over 10 bases. Per germline, CDR1 SNHLY and CDR2 FYNNEI. This CDR3 region has 12 residues. The J segment lost 6 bases and the V segment lost 10 bases, leaving 6 bases of the junction unmatched. This chain's CDR3 is CATGTGVFEQYF. DNA of the CDR3: TGTGCCACCGGGACAGGGGTTTTCGAGCAGTACTTC.

This clonotype has only a few counts. This chain links TRBV7-2 with TRBJ2-1; 9 bases fit TRBD2. There are 15 residues in the CDR3. V lost 7 bases and J lost 2; bases outside the gene matches: 6. From germline, CDR1 is SGHTA and CDR2 FQGNSA. The CDR3 bases are TGTGCCAGCACCCCTGCGGGGGGGCCCTACAATGAGCAGTTCTTC. Its translation is CASTPAGGPYNEQFF.